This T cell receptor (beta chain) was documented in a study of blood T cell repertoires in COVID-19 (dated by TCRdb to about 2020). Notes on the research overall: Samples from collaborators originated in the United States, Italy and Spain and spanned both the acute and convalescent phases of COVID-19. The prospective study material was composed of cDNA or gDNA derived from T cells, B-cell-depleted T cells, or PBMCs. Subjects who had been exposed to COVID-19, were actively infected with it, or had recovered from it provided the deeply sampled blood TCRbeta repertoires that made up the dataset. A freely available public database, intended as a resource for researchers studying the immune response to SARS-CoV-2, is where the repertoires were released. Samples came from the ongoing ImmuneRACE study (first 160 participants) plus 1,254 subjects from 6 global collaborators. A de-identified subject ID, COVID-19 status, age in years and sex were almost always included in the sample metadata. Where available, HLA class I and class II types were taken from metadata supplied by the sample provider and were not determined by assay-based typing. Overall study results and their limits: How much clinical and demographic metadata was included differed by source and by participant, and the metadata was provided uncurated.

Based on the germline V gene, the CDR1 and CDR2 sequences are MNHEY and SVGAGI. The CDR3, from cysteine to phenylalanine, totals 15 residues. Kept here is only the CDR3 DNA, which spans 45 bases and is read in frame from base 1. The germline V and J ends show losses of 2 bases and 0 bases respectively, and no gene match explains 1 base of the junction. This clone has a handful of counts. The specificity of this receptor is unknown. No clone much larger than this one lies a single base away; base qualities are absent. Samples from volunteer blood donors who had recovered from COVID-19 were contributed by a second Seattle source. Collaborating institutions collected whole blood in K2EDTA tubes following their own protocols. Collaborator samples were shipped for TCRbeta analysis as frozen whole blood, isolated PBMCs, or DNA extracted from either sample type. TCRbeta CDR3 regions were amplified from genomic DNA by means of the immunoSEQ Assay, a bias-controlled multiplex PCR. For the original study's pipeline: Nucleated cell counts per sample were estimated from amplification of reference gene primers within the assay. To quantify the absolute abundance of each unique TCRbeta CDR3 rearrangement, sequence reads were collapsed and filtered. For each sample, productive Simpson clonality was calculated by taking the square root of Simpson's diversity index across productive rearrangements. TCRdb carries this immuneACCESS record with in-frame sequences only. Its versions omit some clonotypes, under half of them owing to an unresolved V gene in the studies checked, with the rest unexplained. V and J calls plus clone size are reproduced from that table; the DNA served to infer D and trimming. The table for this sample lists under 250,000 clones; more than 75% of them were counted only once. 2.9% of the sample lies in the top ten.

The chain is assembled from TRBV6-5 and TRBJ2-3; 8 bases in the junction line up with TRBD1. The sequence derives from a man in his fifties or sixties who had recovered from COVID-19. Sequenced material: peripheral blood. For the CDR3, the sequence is CASSYRTGSTDTQYF. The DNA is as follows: TGTGCCAGCAGTTACCGGACAGGGAGCACAGATACGCAGTATTTT.